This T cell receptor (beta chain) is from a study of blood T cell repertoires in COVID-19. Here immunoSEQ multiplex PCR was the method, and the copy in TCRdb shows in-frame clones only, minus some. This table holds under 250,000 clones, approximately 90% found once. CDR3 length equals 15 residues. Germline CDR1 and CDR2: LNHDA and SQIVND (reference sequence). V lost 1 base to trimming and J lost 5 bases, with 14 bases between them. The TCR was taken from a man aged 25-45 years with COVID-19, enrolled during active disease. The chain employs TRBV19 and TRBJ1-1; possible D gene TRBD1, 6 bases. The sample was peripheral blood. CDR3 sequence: CASSIARGWVTEAFF. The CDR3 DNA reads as TGTGCCAGTAGTATAGCAAGGGGGTGGGTTACTGAAGCTTTCTTT.